Listed below are T cell receptor beta chains from one sample, sequenced in a study of human T cells and chemical hapten exposure. TCRdb itself ran the reads through MiXCR, one entry per CDR3 protein. The sample lists about 120,000 distinct CDR3 sequences; more than 8.5% were seen once. The sequenced sample was whole blood. All receptors come from a human donor in good health. Some clones in this sample may be carry-over from other donors' samples. CDR3s include the opening cysteine and the closing phenylalanine or tryptophan. D genes are given only for firm matches. A row's size may be missing; if present it is once, few, many or a size class.

TRBJ1-3,TRBD1,TRBV3-1,many,CASSQGTGGSGNTIYF,TGTGCCAGCAGCCAAGGGACAGGGGGCTCTGGAAACACCATATATTTT
TRBJ1-1,TRBD1,TRBV27,many,CASSPSSTGRTEAFF,TGTGCCAGCAGTCCCTCCTCGACAGGGAGAACTGAAGCTTTCTTT
TRBJ1-5,-,TRBV6-6,many,CASRAGQPQHF,TGTGCCAGCAGGGCGGGTCAGCCCCAGCATTTT
TRBJ1-3,-,TRBV6-5,many,CASSYDHRVGNTIYF,TGTGCCAGCAGTTACGATCACAGGGTTGGAAACACCATATATTTT
TRBJ1-1,-,TRBV6-6,-,CASSYSTVNTEAFF,TGTGCCAGCAGTTACTCGACAGTGAACACTGAAGCTTTCTTT
TRBJ2-6,TRBD1,TRBV9,few,CASSVGTGGSGANVLTF,TGTGCCAGCAGCGTAGGGACAGGGGGCTCTGGGGCCAACGTCCTGACTTTC
TRBJ2-2,-,TRBV5-4,few,CASSLRMNTGELFF,TGTGCCAGCAGCCTAAGGATGAACACCGGGGAGCTGTTTTTT
TRBJ2-1,-,TRBV7-2,-,CASSLVTGSRSYNEQFF,TGTGCCAGCAGCTTAGTAACAGGAAGCCGCTCCTACAATGAGCAGTTCTTC
TRBJ1-6,-,TRBV20-1,many,CSAGDKAFSPLHF,TGCAGTGCGGGGGACAAGGCTTTTTCACCCCTCCACTTT
TRBJ2-7,TRBD1,TRBV18,-,CASSASQGGYYEQYF,TGTGCCAGCTCAGCCTCACAGGGGGGATACTACGAGCAGTACTTC
TRBJ1-1,-,TRBV7-9,few,CASSFIVGTEAFF,TGTGCCAGCAGCTTTATTGTGGGCACTGAAGCTTTCTTT
TRBJ2-7,-,TRBV20-1,few,CSAKGQSSYEQYF,TGCAGTGCTAAGGGTCAGTCCTCCTACGAGCAGTACTTC
TRBJ1-2,-,TRBV10-3,-,CAISESTSGSYTF,TGTGCCATCAGTGAGTCGACTTCTGGGAGTTACACCTTC
TRBJ2-3,TRBD1,TRBV4-1,many,CASSQLGPGGGTDTQYF,TGCGCCAGCAGCCAACTTGGACCAGGGGGCGGCACAGATACGCAGTATTTT
TRBJ1-5,-,TRBV12-3/TRBV12-4,few,CASSYDSNQPQHF,TGTGCCAGCAGTTACGACAGCAATCAGCCCCAGCATTTT
TRBJ1-1,-,TRBV19,many,CASSIGDQGTEAFF,TGTGCCAGTAGTATAGGGGACCAAGGGACTGAAGCTTTCTTT
TRBJ2-1,-,TRBV2,many,CASSPDYNEQFF,TGTGCCAGCAGCCCAGATTACAATGAGCAGTTCTTC
TRBJ2-1,-,TRBV10-3,few,CAISESEGGQNEQFF,TGTGCCATCAGTGAGTCGGAGGGAGGTCAAAATGAGCAGTTCTTC
TRBJ2-5,TRBD2,TRBV7-2,few,CASSSSGPGLGAQETQYF,TGTGCCAGCAGCTCTTCAGGGCCGGGACTAGGGGCCCAAGAGACCCAGTACTTC
TRBJ2-3,-,TRBV29-1,few,CSVDAPGLSTDTQYF,TGCAGCGTTGACGCCCCGGGTCTGAGCACAGATACGCAGTATTTT
TRBJ2-7,TRBD1,TRBV7-9,few,CASSPRQGKTYEQYF,TGTGCCAGCAGCCCAAGACAGGGGAAGACCTACGAGCAGTACTTC
TRBJ1-5,-,TRBV12-3/TRBV12-4,many,CASTLEGNQPQHF,TGTGCCAGCACCCTCGAGGGCAATCAGCCCCAGCATTTT
TRBJ2-1,TRBD1,TRBV4-3,-,CASSHNRGNEQFF,TGCGCCAGCAGCCATAACAGGGGCAATGAGCAGTTCTTC
TRBJ2-7,-,TRBV9,-,CASSVEDHPSYEQYF,TGTGCCAGCAGCGTAGAAGACCACCCAAGCTACGAGCAGTACTTC
TRBJ1-1,-,TRBV10-3,-,CAIGGRTAMNTEAFF,TGTGCCATCGGGGGGAGGACGGCCATGAACACTGAAGCTTTCTTT
TRBJ2-3,-,TRBV14,many,CASSQGLRTDTQYF,TGTGCCAGCAGCCAAGGACTTCGCACAGATACGCAGTATTTT
TRBJ2-3,-,TRBV2,few,CASSGGELLDTQYF,TGTGCCAGCAGCGGAGGGGAGCTTTTAGATACGCAGTATTTT
TRBJ2-1,-,TRBV18,many,CASSPPRGQNNEQFF,TGTGCCAGCTCACCACCCCGGGGCCAAAACAATGAGCAGTTCTTC
TRBJ1-4,-,TRBV11-2,many,CASSPSPDEKLFF,TGTGCCAGCAGCCCCAGCCCAGATGAAAAACTGTTTTTT
TRBJ2-3,-,TRBV2,many,CASSEALAKDTQYF,TGTGCCAGCAGTGAAGCTTTAGCGAAAGATACGCAGTATTTT
TRBJ1-1,-,TRBV7-9,many,CASSYTGGEGTEAFF,TGTGCCAGCAGCTACACTGGGGGAGAGGGGACTGAAGCTTTCTTT
TRBJ1-4,TRBD1,TRBV20-1,many,CSAKSTGRNEKLFF,TGCAGTGCAAAATCGACAGGGCGTAATGAAAAACTGTTTTTT
TRBJ1-1,-,TRBV5-1,many,CASRNVGGTEAFF,TGCGCCAGCCGGAACGTTGGAGGCACTGAAGCTTTCTTT
TRBJ2-4,TRBD1,TRBV5-1,many,CASSLTGGDRNIQYF,TGCGCCAGCAGCCTCACAGGGGGCGATCGAAACATTCAGTACTTC
TRBJ1-2,TRBD1,TRBV5-1,many,CASSLDRDRVPNYGYTF,TGCGCCAGCAGCTTGGACCGGGACAGGGTTCCCAACTATGGCTACACCTTC
TRBJ2-1,TRBD2,TRBV4-3,many,CASSSGGGAKREQFF,TGCGCCAGCAGCTCCGGCGGGGGGGCAAAGAGGGAGCAGTTCTTC
TRBJ2-7,TRBD1,TRBV19,few,CASSIDRGTGDEQYF,TGTGCCAGTAGTATAGATCGAGGGACAGGCGACGAGCAGTACTTC
TRBJ2-7,-,TRBV29-1,few,CSVDRGRDEQYF,TGCAGCGTTGACAGGGGACGCGACGAGCAGTACTTC
TRBJ2-1,-,TRBV7-2,few,CASPLGPGGPYNEQFF,TGTGCCAGCCCCTTGGGGCCAGGAGGGCCCTACAATGAGCAGTTCTTC
TRBJ1-1,-,TRBV19,few,CASSIGSAGRMNTEAFF,TGTGCCAGTAGTATAGGGTCGGCAGGGAGGATGAACACTGAAGCTTTCTTT
TRBJ2-3,TRBD2,TRBV20-1,few,CSARDRYSGSLQGSTDTQYF,TGCAGTGCTAGAGATAGATATAGCGGGAGTTTGCAAGGATCTACAGATACGCAGTATTTT
TRBJ1-4,-,TRBV4-3,-,CASSQDRYTGNEKLFF,TGCGCCAGCAGCCAAGATAGGTACACGGGAAATGAAAAACTGTTTTTT
TRBJ1-1,-,TRBV12-3/TRBV12-4,few,CASSTPTRNTEAFF,TGTGCCAGCAGTACCCCGACACGGAACACTGAAGCTTTCTTT
TRBJ2-7,TRBD2,TRBV12-3/TRBV12-4,-,CASSSTGTSYEQYF,TGTGCCAGCAGCTCTACCGGGACTAGCTACGAGCAGTACTTC
TRBJ1-1,TRBD1,TRBV7-9,-,CASSLQGGLSEAFF,TGTGCCAGCAGCTTACAGGGGGGGCTGTCTGAAGCTTTCTTT
TRBJ2-7,TRBD2,TRBV20-1,many,CSAGYGRGLADYEQYF,TGCAGTGCTGGATATGGCAGGGGACTAGCAGACTACGAGCAGTACTTC